A selection of T cell receptor beta chains follows, all from one sample in a study of CD8+ T cells in alopecia areata. Clones were read by immunoSEQ multiplex PCR, and TCRdb kept only the in-frame ones, dropping some. The sample contains over 150,000 clones, 60% of which appear only once. The sample was CD4+ T cells sorted from blood, taken at week 24, from a patient treated with tofacitinib. These receptor sequences come from a human donor with alopecia areata. Both conserved end residues are part of each CDR3. A D gene is named only where the DNA matches it firmly. Size is stated for part of the rows, as once, few or many counts, or as a class when the clone is expanded.

>few|TRBV7-2|.|TRBJ1-1
TGTGCCAGCATGGCGGGGGAGGGCACTGAAGCTTTCTTT
CASMAGEGTEAFF
>.|TRBV30|TRBD1|TRBJ1-5
TGTGCCTGGAGTCCCCGAACGACAGGGGGCGACGGGCAGCCCCAGCATTTT
CAWSPRTTGGDGQPQHF
>.|TRBV7-6|.|TRBJ2-5
TGTGCCAGCAGCTTAGATGGGGGACTCCAAGAGACCCAGTACTTC
CASSLDGGLQETQYF
>.|TRBV29-1|TRBD1|TRBJ2-3
TGCAGCGCCCGTTGGACAGGGGCTAGCACAGATACGCAGTATTTT
CSARWTGASTDTQYF
>.|TRBV7-2|.|TRBJ2-7
TGTGCCAGCAGCTTAAGGACCCCCCACGAGCAGTACTTC
CASSLRTPHEQYF
>few|TRBV30|TRBD1|TRBJ1-1
TGTGCCTGGACCACAGGGGGCAAGGGGATGAACACTGAAGCTTTCTTT
CAWTTGGKGMNTEAFF
>.|TRBV6-4|TRBD2|TRBJ2-3
TGTGCCAGCAGCCCACTCCTACCGGGAGGGGAGTATACGCAGTATTTT
CASSPLLPGGEYTQYF
>.|TRBV25-1|.|TRBJ1-1
TGTGCCAGCAGTGAATACCGGAACACTGAAGCTTTCTTT
CASSEYRNTEAFF
>few|TRBV19|TRBD1|TRBJ2-3
TGTGCCAGTAGTATACAACAGGGGACCACAGATACGCAGTATTTT
CASSIQQGTTDTQYF
>.|TRBV6-5|.|TRBJ2-2
TGTGCCAGCAGTTCGCGGCGGCCAGCAGGGACCGGGGAGCTGTTTTTT
CASSSRRPAGTGELFF
>few|TRBV10-3|TRBD2|TRBJ2-1
TGTGCCATCAGTGGGATGGGACTAACCGACTACAATGAGCAGTTCTTC
CAISGMGLTDYNEQFF
>.|TRBV29-1|.|TRBJ1-1
TGCAGCGTTGTCAGTAGGCAGGGAACTGAAGCTTTCTTT
CSVVSRQGTEAFF
>.|TRBV6-5|TRBD1|TRBJ2-2
TGTGCCAGCAGTAGGGACAGCACCACCGGGGAGCTGTTTTTT
CASSRDSTTGELFF
>.|TRBV29-1|TRBD2|TRBJ2-7
TGCAGCGCCGATGTGGGGGGGTACGAGCAGTACTTC
CSADVGGYEQYF
>.|TRBV5-6|.|TRBJ1-2
TGTGCCAGCAGCCCCCAACTGACCGAAATGGAGGGCTACACCTTC
CASSPQLTEMEGYTF
>.|TRBV5-1|TRBD1|TRBJ1-4
TGCGCCAGCAGGATGGGACAGGCGGGGGAAAAACTGTTTTTT
CASRMGQAGEKLFF
>few|TRBV15|.|TRBJ1-3
TGTGCCACCAGCAGAGAACAGCAAACCTCTGGAAACACCATATATTTT
CATSREQQTSGNTIYF
>.|TRBV7-9|TRBD2|TRBJ2-1
TGTGCCAGCAGCTTAACTAGCGGGTTGAATGAGCAGTTCTTC
CASSLTSGLNEQFF
>.|TRBV7-9|.|TRBJ2-4
TGTGCCAGCAGTCTAGGGGGTACCCTAGCCAAAAACATTCAGTACTTC
CASSLGGTLAKNIQYF
>.|TRBV6-5|TRBD1|TRBJ2-2
TGTGCCAGCAGTGGGGACAGCTACACCGGGGAGCTGTTTTTT
CASSGDSYTGELFF